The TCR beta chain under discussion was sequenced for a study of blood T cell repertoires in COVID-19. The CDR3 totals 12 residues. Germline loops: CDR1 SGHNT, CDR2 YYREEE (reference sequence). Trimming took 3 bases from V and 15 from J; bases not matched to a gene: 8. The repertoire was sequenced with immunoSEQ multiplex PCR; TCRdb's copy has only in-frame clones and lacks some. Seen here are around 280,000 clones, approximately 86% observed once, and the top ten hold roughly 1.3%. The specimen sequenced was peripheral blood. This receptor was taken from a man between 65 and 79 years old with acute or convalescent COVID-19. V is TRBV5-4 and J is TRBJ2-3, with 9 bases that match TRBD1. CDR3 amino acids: CASSSERTGDYF. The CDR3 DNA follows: TGTGCCAGCAGCTCGGAAAGGACAGGGGACTATTTT.